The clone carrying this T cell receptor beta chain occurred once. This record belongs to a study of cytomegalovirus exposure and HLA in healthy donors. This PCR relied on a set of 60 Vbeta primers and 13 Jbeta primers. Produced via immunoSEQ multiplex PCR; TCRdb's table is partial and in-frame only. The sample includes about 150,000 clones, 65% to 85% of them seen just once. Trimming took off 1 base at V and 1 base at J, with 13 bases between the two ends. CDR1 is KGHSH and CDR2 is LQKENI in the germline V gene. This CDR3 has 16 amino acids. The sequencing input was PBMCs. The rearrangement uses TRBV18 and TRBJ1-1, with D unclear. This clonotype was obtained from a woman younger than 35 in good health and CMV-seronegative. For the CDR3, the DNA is TGTGCCAGCTCACCACGTTCAGGTCAGGCGAACACTGAAGCTTTCTTT. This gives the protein CASSPRSGQANTEAFF.